This T cell receptor (beta chain) appears in the sequencing data of a study of shared clonotypes between healthy human individuals. Measured with immunoSEQ multiplex PCR; TCRdb has only the in-frame clones, and not every one. The sample records about 2.4 million clones, about 92% being singletons. CDR3 length equals 15 residues. V trimming: 2 bases; J trimming: 1 base; junction bases outside the gene matches: 6. Per germline, CDR1 GTSNPN and CDR2 SVGIG (reference sequence). The V gene is TRBV30, the J gene TRBJ1-1; the match to TRBD1 covers 8 bases. The source of this sequence is a man aged 18 to 29 in good health. Sequencing was carried out using naive CD4+ T cells sorted from blood. Subset denoted: CD45RA+ positively selected. Written as DNA, the CDR3 is TGTGCCTGGAGTAGCAGGGGGCAGAGGAACACTGAAGCTTTCTTT. Translating gives CAWSSRGQRNTEAFF.